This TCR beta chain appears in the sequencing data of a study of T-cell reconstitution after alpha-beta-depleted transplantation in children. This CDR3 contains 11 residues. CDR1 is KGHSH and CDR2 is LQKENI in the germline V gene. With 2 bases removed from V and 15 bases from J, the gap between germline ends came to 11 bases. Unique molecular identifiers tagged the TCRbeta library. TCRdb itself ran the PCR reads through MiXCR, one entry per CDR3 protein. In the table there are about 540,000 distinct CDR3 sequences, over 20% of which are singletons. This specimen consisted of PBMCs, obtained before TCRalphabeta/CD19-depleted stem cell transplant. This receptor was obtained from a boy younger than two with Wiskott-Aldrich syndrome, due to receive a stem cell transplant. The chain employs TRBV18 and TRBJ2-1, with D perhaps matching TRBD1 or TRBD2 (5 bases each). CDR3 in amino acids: CASSPSRDRFF. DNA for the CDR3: TGTGCCAGCTCACCATCGAGGGACCGGTTCTTC.